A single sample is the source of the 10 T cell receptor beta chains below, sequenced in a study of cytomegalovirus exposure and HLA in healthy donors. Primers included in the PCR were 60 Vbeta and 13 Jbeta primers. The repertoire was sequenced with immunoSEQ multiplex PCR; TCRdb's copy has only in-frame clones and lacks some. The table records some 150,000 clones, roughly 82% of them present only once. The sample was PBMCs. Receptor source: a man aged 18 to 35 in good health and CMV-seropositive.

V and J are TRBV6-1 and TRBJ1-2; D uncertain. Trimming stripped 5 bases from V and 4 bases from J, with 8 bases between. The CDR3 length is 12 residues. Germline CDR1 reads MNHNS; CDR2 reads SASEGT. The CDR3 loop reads CASSQALYGYTF. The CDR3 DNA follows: TGTGCCAGCAGTCAGGCCCTCTATGGCTACACCTTC.

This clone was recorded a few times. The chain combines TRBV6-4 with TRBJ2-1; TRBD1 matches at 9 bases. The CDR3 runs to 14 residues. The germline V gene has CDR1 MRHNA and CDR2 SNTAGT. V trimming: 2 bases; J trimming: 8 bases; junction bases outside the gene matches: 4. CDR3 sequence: CASSDEQGADEQFF. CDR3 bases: TGTGCCAGCAGTGACGAACAGGGGGCAGATGAGCAGTTCTTC.

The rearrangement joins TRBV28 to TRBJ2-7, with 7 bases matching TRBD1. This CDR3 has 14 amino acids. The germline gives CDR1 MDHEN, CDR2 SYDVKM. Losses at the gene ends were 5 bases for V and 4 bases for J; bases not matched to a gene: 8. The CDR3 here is CASSKGQLIYEQYF. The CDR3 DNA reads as TGTGCCAGCAGTAAGGGACAGTTAATATACGAGCAGTACTTC.

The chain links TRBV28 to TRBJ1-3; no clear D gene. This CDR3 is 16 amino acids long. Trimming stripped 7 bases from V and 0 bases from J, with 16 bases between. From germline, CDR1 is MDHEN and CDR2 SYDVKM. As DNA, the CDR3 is TGTGCCAGCACCGCTCGATGGGCCTCCTCTGGAAACACCATATATTTT. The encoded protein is CASTARWASSGNTIYF.

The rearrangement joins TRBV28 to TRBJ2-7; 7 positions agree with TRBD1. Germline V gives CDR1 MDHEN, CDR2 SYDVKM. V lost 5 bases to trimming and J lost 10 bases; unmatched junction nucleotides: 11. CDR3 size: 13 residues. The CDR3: CASSPTGPLNQYF. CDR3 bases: TGTGCCAGCAGTCCGACAGGGCCCCTTAACCAGTACTTC.

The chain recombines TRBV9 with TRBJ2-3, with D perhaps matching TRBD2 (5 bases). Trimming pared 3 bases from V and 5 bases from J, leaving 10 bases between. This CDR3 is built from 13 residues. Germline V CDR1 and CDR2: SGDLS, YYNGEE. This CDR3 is CASSAPGVDTQYF. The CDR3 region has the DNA TGTGCCAGCAGCGCCCCCGGGGTAGATACGCAGTATTTT.

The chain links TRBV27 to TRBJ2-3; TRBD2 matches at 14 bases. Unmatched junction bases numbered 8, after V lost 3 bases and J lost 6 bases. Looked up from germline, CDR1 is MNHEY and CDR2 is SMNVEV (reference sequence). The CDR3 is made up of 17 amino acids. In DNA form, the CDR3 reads TGTGCCAGCAGTTTCGACAGACTAGCGGGAGGGAGGGATACGCAGTATTTT. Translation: CASSFDRLAGGRDTQYF.

CDR3 region: CASRPEVRGDTQYF. The CDR3 nucleotides are TGTGCCAGCAGGCCAGAAGTTCGAGGGGATACGCAGTATTTT. This chain connects TRBV7-8 to TRBJ2-3, with a tentative D call TRBD2 (5 bases). CDR3 length: 14 amino acids. Between the trimmed V and J ends, which lost 6 bases and 6 bases, there was a span of 16 bases. Germline V lookup: CDR1 SGHVS, CDR2 FQNEAQ.

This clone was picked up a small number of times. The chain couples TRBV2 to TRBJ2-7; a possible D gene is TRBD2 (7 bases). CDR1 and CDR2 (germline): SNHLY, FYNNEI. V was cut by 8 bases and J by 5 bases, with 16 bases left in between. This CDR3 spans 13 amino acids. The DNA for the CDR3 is TGTGCCAGCCGTGGGGGGGGCAGGAACGAGCAGTACTTC. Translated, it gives CASRGGGRNEQYF.

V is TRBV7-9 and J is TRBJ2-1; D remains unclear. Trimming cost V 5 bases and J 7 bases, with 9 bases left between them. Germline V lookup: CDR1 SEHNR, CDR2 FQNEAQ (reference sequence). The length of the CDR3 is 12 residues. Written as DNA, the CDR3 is TGTGCCAGCAGCGCCTTAGAGAATGAGCAGTTCTTC. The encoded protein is CASSALENEQFF.